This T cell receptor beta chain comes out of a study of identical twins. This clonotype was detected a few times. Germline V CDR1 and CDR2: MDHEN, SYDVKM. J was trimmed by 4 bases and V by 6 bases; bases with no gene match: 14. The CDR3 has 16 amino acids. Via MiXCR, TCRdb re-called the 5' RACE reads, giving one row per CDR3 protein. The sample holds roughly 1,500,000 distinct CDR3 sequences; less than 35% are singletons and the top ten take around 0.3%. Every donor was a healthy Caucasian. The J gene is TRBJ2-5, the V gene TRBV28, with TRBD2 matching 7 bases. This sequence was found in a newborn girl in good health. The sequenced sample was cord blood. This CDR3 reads CASSNLGGGEGETQYF. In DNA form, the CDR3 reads TGTGCCAGCAGCAACTTGGGTGGAGGGGAGGGAGAGACCCAGTACTTC.